The clone carrying this T cell receptor beta chain has just a few counts. In the authors' methods: Estimation of nucleated cell counts was performed using reference gene primer amplification. Repertoires were generated with immunoSEQ multiplex PCR, while TCRdb's copy carries only in-frame clones and drops some. V, J and clone size are those of that table, while D and trimming were read from the DNA. The table shows approximately 75,000 clones, with around 74% occurring only once. This record belongs to a study of blood T cell repertoires in COVID-19. Study in general: Donors in the United States, Italy and Spain gave samples during acute or convalescent COVID-19. PBMCs, B-cell-depleted T cells, or T cells were the source of the cDNA or gDNA that made up the material.

Sequencing was done on a sample of peripheral blood. The source of this sequence is a human donor with acute or convalescent COVID-19. The donor label of this sample is uncertain.

The CDR3 sequence: CASSFGLVFSEAFF. The CDR3 DNA is TGTGCCAGCAGTTTTGGGCTTGTTTTCTCTGAAGCTTTCTTT. This chain links TRBV28 with TRBJ1-1; D is unresolved. The germline V and J ends were trimmed by 3 bases and 6 bases, with 14 bases remaining between them. Germline-derived CDR1 and CDR2 are MDHEN and SYDVKM. The CDR3 loop spans 14 amino acids. Drawing the rest from reference TRBV28 and TRBJ1-1, the complete variable domain is DVKVTQSSRYLVKRTGEKVFLECVQDMDHENMFWYRQDPGLGLRLIYFSYDVKMKEKGDIPEGYSVSREKKERFSLILESASTNQTSMYLCASSFGLVFSEAFFGQGTRLTVV.